The present T cell receptor (beta chain) was sequenced within a study of cytomegalovirus exposure and HLA in healthy donors. Study-wide results and caveats: The authors reported that TCR beta sequences could predict HLA-A and HLA-B alleles. These predictions were accurate for most subjects in the first cohort.

Remarks on this clone: What it recognizes is unknown.

The PCR contained 60 Vbeta and 13 Jbeta primers. Assay: immunoSEQ multiplex PCR; the TCRdb copy retains only in-frame clones and omits some. The sample lists 100,000 to 120,000 clones; about three quarters were seen once. This CDR3 contains 16 residues. CDR1 SGHRS and CDR2 YFSETQ come from the germline V gene. Deletions cut 0 bases from V and 4 bases from J, with 14 bases between. This receptor was obtained from a woman in her sixties or seventies in good health and CMV-seropositive. The chain links TRBV5-1 to TRBJ2-1; TRBD2 might be the D (5 bases). Sequencing used PBMCs. CDR3 bases: TGCGCCAGCAGCTTGGAAGCGGTAATAGGATACAATGAGCAGTTCTTC. Residues: CASSLEAVIGYNEQFF.